Following are 8 T cell receptor beta chains from one sample sequenced in a study of T-cell memory formation after mild COVID-19 (dated by TCRdb to 2020 to 2022). The library relied on 5' RACE. Sequenced using an Illumina NovaSeq 6000. TCRdb reanalyzed the raw reads on its own, using fastp at Q25 for trimming and MiXCR for clone calling, and kept in-frame beta chains. CDR3 protein duplicates are merged, each entry listing the most common genes and DNA. This sample comprises 150,000 or so distinct CDR3 sequences, roughly 15% of them detected only once. The top ten hold over 12% of the sample. The specimen sequenced was PBMCs or a T cell subset sorted from them (not recorded which). The receptors shown here come from an adult woman who had mild COVID-19 (a few samples of this study predate the infection). The sample titles of this study are shuffled in the database, so cell type and time point are left out; the donor was told from shared clones.

The rearrangement joins TRBV20-1 to TRBJ2-7; 7 bases match TRBD2. From germline, CDR1 is DFQATT and CDR2 SNEGSKA (reference sequence). There are 14 residues in the CDR3. J gave up 2 bases and V 5 bases, and 9 bases lay outside the gene matches. CDR3 nucleotide sequence: TGCAGTGCTTTCCGGGCGGGGGATCCCTACGAGCAGTACTTC. Its protein is CSAFRAGDPYEQYF.

V gene TRBV7-9 combines with J gene TRBJ2-7, with a weak D call TRBD1 (5 bases). V lost 1 base to trimming and J lost 5 bases, with 6 bases between them. This CDR3 has 12 residues. Germline V gene data show CDR1 as SEHNR and CDR2 as FQNEAQ (reference sequence). CDR3 DNA sequence: TGTGCCAGCAGCTTAGGGACACACGAGCAGTACTTC. Translation gives CASSLGTHEQYF.

The sample holds a few counts of this clonotype. The rearrangement links TRBV7-8 to TRBJ1-1, with D unclear. Germline loops: CDR1 SGHVS, CDR2 FQNEAQ. Trimming shortened V by 2 bases and J by 1 base, and 5 bases separated the two germline ends. The CDR3 covers 13 residues. CDR3 amino acids: CASSLPGNTEAFF. The CDR3 DNA sequence: TGTGCCAGCAGCTTACCGGGGAACACTGAAGCTTTCTTT.

This rearrangement joins TRBV5-1 to TRBJ1-2, with D hard to call. CDR1 and CDR2 (germline): SGHRS, YFSETQ. The CDR3 is 13 residues long. The V and J ends lost 4 bases and 4 bases respectively, with 11 bases between them. Here the CDR3 DNA reads TGCGCCAGCAGCGTTACAGTCGCCTATGGCTACACCTTC. This codes for CASSVTVAYGYTF.

The sample holds a few counts of this clonotype. The rearrangement links TRBV5-5 to TRBJ2-1, with 7 bases aligning to TRBD1. This CDR3 region has 16 residues. Germline V gene lookup returns CDR1 SGHKS and CDR2 YYEKEE (reference sequence). The trim removed 4 bases at V and 3 bases at J, leaving 10 bases unmatched. DNA for the CDR3: TGTGCCAGCAGCCCGACTGAGACAGGGTTCTACAATGAGCAGTTCTTC. Translation gives CASSPTETGFYNEQFF.

V is TRBV12-3 or TRBV12-4 and J is TRBJ2-1, with unresolved D. V lost 1 base and J lost 7, with 8 bases in between. CDR3 length: 13 residues. The CDR3 loop is CASSLGLDNEQFF. DNA of the CDR3: TGTGCCAGCAGTTTAGGGCTAGATAATGAGCAGTTCTTC.

V usage is TRBV12-3 or TRBV12-4 and J usage is TRBJ1-5, with D tentatively TRBD1 (6 bases). The V end lost 8 bases, the J end lost 4 bases, and 15 bases lay between the germline ends. The CDR3 runs to 14 residues. The CDR3 loop is CASGGGLPNQPQHF. CDR3 in DNA: TGTGCCAGCGGGGGGGGGCTCCCAAATCAGCCCCAGCATTTT.

The chain carries TRBV19 and TRBJ2-1; the D gene is possibly TRBD1 (6 bases). The V and J ends lost 1 base and 7 bases respectively, with 17 bases between them. CDR1 and CDR2 from the germline V gene are LNHDA and SQIVND (reference sequence). The CDR3 contains 16 residues. This chain's CDR3 is CASSIVGLGGLNEQFF. The CDR3 nucleotides read TGTGCCAGTAGTATAGTAGGCCTAGGGGGATTGAATGAGCAGTTCTTC.